The sequence of this TCR beta chain was determined in a study of neurological immune-mediated disorders (dated by TCRdb to about 2019). For the study in its entirety: Using UMI-based sequencing, the study compared peripheral blood TCR-beta repertoires from patients with HTLV-I-associated myelopathy (HAM/TSP), patients with multiple sclerosis, and healthy controls. Longitudinal samples, technical triplicates and paired sorted CD4+ and CD8+ T-cell subsets, alongside PBMC samples, were included among the approximately 98 TCR-beta libraries. Of the approximately 70 subjects in the cohort, some 14 were HAM/TSP patients, some 35 were multiple sclerosis patients, and 20 were healthy controls. Overall results and qualifications from the work: The highest TCR clonal expansion was observed in HAM/TSP patients, whereas the lowest was observed in MS patients, even when compared with healthy controls. No identical CDR3 amino acid sequences were shared among expanded clones across subjects, suggesting private TCR-beta repertoires in all groups.

cDNA synthesis used template-switch 5'RACE with a primer carrying a 10-nucleotide random unique molecular identifier tagging each TCR transcript. Each sequencing run produced over 170 million TCR-beta sequences covering 15-18 subjects. The RNeasy kit was used to extract total RNA. The KAPA Real-time Library Amplification kit was used to amplify TCR-beta VDJ regions with primers for the TCR constant region and the 5'RACE anchor. Sample indexes and Illumina adaptors were added in a first PCR, after which library yield was increased in a second PCR. After Ampure bead purification, the roughly 650 bp TCR product was size-selected on a 2% E-gel SizeSelection system. Before pooling, library quality was assessed on a Bioanalyzer, concentration was determined with Qubit, and library quantification was performed with the Kapa Library Quantification kit. An Illumina HiSeq 2500 sequenced the libraries paired-end 2 x 150 bp. To increase sequence diversity, roughly 24-31% phiX was spiked into each library pool. Per the authors' processing: Quality-filtered reads were processed with the UMI-based MiGEC pipeline, which removed over 75% of raw TCR sequences during error correction. IMGT germline references were used for aligning VDJ genes, and each clonotype was defined as a unique CDR3 amino acid sequence together with its V-J genes. Clonal expansion, Shannon diversity and CDR3 relatedness (CalcPairwiseDistances, ClusterSamples) were evaluated with VDJtools, and phylogenetic trees were built with CLCbio workbench. Using coefficient-of-variation modelling across technical triplicates, the study counted a clone as expanded if it had at least 8 unique UMIs. TCRdb trimmed public reads at Q25 via fastp, called clones via MiXCR and kept in-frame beta chains. One record per CDR3 amino acid sequence lists the most common genes and DNA. V and J calls and clone size were set by TCRdb, not the authors. The sample includes about 31,000 distinct CDR3 sequences, with about 4% observed a single time. The ten largest account for more than 20% of the sample.

Healthy controls were blood bank volunteers in Maryland, USA. For sorted-subset TCR libraries, 1 million sorted CD4+ or CD8+ T cells were used. Peripheral blood was subjected to Ficoll-Hypaque density gradient centrifugation to isolate PBMCs, which were then cryopreserved in liquid nitrogen. The study also sequenced paired sorted CD4+ and CD8+ subsets from healthy controls, HAM/TSP patients and MS patients. This clonotype came up many times. Its target antigen remains unknown. It has no much larger one-base neighbor in the sample; base qualities were not kept. The CDR3 contains 15 residues, cysteine and phenylalanine counted. This entry keeps only the CDR3 DNA: 45 bases, framed from base 1. Based on the germline V gene (reference sequence), the CDR1 and CDR2 sequences are DFQATT and SNEGSKA. Relative to germline, V is 1 base shorter and J is 0 bases shorter, with 10 bases between their ends.

Sequencing used CD4+ T cells from blood. This chain joins TRBV20-1 to TRBJ1-3; too little of a D gene remains to name it. This sequence was found in a woman in her thirties or forties in good health. The CDR3: CSARGRQNSGNTIYF. The DNA sequence reads TGCAGTGCTAGAGGGCGGCAGAACTCTGGAAACACCATATATTTT.